This passage covers 4 T cell receptor beta chains from one sample sequenced in a study of CD8 T cells in Susac syndrome. Reverse transcription of about 0.5 to 1 ug RNA was carried out with random hexamers. MiXCR was run by TCRdb on the immunoSEQ multiplex PCR reads, yielding one entry per CDR3 protein. The sample shows approximately 180,000 distinct CDR3 sequences, 95% of them seen only once. Material: CD4+ T cells from PBMCs. The source of these receptors is a human donor with multiple sclerosis.

The J gene is TRBJ2-7, the V gene TRBV12-3 or TRBV12-4; 7 bases align to TRBD2. The CDR3 extends over 13 amino acids. The ends lost 5 bases at V and 7 bases at J; junction bases unmatched: 8. The CDR3 sequence: CASSQTSPTEQYF. The CDR3 nucleotides are TGTGCCAGCAGTCAGACTAGCCCCACGGAGCAGTACTTC.

This clonotype was counted a single time. The J gene is TRBJ2-1, the V gene TRBV30, with 8 positions matching TRBD1. The J segment lost 10 bases and the V segment lost 4 bases, leaving 12 bases of the junction unmatched. This CDR3 is built from 14 residues. Germline V gene data show CDR1 as GTSNPN and CDR2 as SVGIG (reference sequence). CDR3 in DNA: TGTGCCTGGATTAGCGGACAGGGAGATGTGGAGCAGTTCTTC. Its translation is CAWISGQGDVEQFF.

The chain combines TRBV13 with TRBJ2-3; no clear D. This CDR3 has 16 amino acids. Between the trimmed V and J ends, which lost 1 base and 0 bases, there was a span of 11 bases. Germline CDR1 is PRHDT and CDR2 is FYEKMQ (reference sequence). CDR3 protein: CASSLAVGGSTDTQYF. The CDR3 DNA follows: TGTGCCAGCAGCTTAGCCGTCGGCGGAAGCACAGATACGCAGTATTTT.

The chain employs TRBV30 and TRBJ1-2; D possibly corresponds to TRBD1 (6 bases). The V gene lost 0 bases and the J gene lost 5 bases, with 13 bases spanning the gap. Germline CDR1 is GTSNPN and CDR2 is SVGIG (reference sequence). The CDR3 has 14 residues. CDR3 sequence (DNA): TGTGCCTGGAGTGTACGTGGGGGCCAATATGGCTACACCTTC. It yields the protein CAWSVRGGQYGYTF.